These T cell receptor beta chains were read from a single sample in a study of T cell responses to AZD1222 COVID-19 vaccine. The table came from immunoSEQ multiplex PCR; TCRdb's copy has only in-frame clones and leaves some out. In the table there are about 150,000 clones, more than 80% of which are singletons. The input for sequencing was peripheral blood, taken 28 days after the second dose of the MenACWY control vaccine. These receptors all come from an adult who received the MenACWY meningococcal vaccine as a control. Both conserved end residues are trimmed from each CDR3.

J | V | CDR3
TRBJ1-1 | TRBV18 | ASSAKQGANTEAF
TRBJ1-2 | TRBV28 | ASHLGGDNSYGYT
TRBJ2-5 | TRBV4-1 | ASSRGLAEETQY
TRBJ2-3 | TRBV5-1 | ASSLVGPAGGRTDTQY
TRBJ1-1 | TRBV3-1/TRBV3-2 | ASSQSGQGATEAF
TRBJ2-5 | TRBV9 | ASSVELWDRGGETQY
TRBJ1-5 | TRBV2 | ASNRPGQVDQPQH
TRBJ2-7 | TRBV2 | ASKYLAGDSYEQY
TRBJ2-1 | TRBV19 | ASKDRGSSEQF
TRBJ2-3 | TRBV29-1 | SVRTATYADTQY
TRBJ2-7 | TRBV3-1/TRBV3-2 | ASSQDRSWYEQY
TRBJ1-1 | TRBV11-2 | ASSPPGTGGTEAF
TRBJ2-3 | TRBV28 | ASSRLRDTQY
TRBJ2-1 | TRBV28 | ASSLSGRAYNEQF
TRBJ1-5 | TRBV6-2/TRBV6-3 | ASSRTGVGNQPQH
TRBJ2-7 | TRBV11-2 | ASSLTLPYEQY
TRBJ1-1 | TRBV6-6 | ASSGTALGTEAF
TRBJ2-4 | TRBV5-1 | ASSFRVQGDLAKNIQY
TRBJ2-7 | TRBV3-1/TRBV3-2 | ASSQEGREQY
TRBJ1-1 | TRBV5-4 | ASSLGPGRGGTEAF
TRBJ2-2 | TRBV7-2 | ASSSGQGGIGELF
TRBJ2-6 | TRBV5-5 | ASSVGVSGANVLT
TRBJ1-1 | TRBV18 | ASSPFNGEAF
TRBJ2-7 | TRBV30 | AWSPGGPEQY
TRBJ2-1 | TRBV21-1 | ASSKPGLAGGPSYNEQF
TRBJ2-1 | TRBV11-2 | ASSLASYNEQF
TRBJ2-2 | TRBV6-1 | ASSDDKSGSGELF
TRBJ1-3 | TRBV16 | ASTPAQHSGNTIY
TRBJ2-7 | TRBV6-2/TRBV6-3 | ASSYPNQAYEQY
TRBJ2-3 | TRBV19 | ASSPLAGAPDTQY
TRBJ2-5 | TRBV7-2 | ASSATTLQETQY
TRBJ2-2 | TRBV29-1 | SGVRAGELF
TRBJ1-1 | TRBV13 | ASSRDSRAAF
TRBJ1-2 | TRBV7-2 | ASSHDRGASGYT
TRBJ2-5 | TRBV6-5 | ASSYYSGSQETQY
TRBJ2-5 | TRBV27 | ASSLAGGRQTQY
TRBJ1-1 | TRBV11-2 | ASSPLWNTEAF
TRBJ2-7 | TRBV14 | ASSQVASQVGAFEQY
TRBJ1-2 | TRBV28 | ASSRVGPFYGYT
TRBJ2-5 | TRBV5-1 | ASSAHRNSQETQY
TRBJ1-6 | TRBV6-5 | ASSYRGGMGSPLH
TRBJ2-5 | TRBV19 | ASSIDHGGQQETQY
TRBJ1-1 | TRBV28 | ASSERRAEAF
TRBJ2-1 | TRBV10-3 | AISEVPNGEQF
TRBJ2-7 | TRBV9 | ASSESMGLAGTHYEQY
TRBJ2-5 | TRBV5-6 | ASSRIQETQY
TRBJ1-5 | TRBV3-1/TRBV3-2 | ASSQDGETYVDQPQH
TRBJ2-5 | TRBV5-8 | ASSLEGSGTRKETQY
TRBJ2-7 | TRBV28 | ASRPGQGHEQY
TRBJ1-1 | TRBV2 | ASSEASGELSTEAF
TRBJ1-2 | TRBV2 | ASSESRRNYGYT
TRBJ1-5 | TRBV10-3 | SSQAGSNQPQH
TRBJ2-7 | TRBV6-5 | ASNKRGGSYEQY
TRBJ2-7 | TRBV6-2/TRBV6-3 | ASSSGPGNYEQY